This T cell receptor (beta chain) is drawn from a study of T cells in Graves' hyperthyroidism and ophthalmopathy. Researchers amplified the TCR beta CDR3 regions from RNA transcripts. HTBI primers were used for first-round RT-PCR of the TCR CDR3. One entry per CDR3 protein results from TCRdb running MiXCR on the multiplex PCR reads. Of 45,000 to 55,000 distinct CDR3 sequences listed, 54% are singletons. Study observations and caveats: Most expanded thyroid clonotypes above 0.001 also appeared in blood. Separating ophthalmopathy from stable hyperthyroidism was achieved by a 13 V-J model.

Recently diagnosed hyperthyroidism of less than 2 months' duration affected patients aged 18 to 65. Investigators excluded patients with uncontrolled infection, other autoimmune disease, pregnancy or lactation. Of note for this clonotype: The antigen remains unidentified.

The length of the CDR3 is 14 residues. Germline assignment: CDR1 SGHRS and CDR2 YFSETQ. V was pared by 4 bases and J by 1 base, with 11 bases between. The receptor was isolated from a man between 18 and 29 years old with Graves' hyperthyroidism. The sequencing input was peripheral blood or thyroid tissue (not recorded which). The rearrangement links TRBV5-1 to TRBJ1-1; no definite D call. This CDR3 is CASSRIMANTEAFF. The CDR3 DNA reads TGCGCCAGCAGCCGCATTATGGCGAACACTGAAGCTTTCTTT.